What follows are 30 T cell receptor beta chains derived from one specimen sequenced in a study of shared clonotypes between healthy human individuals. The repertoire was sequenced with immunoSEQ multiplex PCR; TCRdb's copy has only in-frame clones and lacks some. The sample records some 2,500,000 clones, roughly 93% being singletons. Sequenced sample: naive CD4+ T cells from PBMCs. Subset defined: CD45RA+ positively selected. Source of these receptors: a man aged 18 to 35 in good health. Some clones in this sample may be carry-over from other donors' samples.

V and J are TRBV19 and TRBJ2-3; D not certain. Germline CDR1 and CDR2: LNHDA and SQIVND (reference sequence). This CDR3 has 14 residues. Trimming shortened V by 0 bases and J by 3 bases, and 7 bases separated the two germline ends. CDR3 in DNA: TGTGCCAGTAGTATAGAACTTCCTACAGATACGCAGTATTTT. It codes for CASSIELPTDTQYF.

The gene calls are TRBV27 and TRBJ2-2; unclear D gene. Between the trimmed V and J ends, which lost 3 bases and 5 bases, there was a span of 10 bases. The germline CDR1 and CDR2 sequences are MNHEY and SMNVEV (reference sequence). The CDR3 extends over 14 amino acids. CDR3 residues: CASSLPSRTGELFF. DNA of the CDR3: TGTGCCAGCAGTTTGCCCAGCAGGACCGGGGAGCTGTTTTTT.

This chain connects TRBV27 to TRBJ2-7, with TRBD1 as a possible D gene (6 bases). The CDR3 sequence is 14 residues long. V was shortened by 5 bases and J by 0 bases, with 11 bases between the two germline ends. Germline CDR1 and CDR2: MNHEY and SMNVEV (reference sequence). CDR3 sequence (DNA): TGTGCCAGCAGTGGACAGTTTAACTCCTACGAGCAGTACTTC. Protein: CASSGQFNSYEQYF.

The chain links TRBV28 to TRBJ2-7; D perhaps matches TRBD2 (6 bases). Trimming left V 5 bases short and J 2 bases short, with 16 bases between. This CDR3 spans 15 amino acids. CDR1 MDHEN and CDR2 SYDVKM come from the germline V gene. CDR3: CASSLLGAGPYEQYF. CDR3 in DNA: TGTGCCAGCAGTCTCCTCGGGGCGGGGCCCTACGAGCAGTACTTC.

The V gene is TRBV27, the J gene TRBJ2-3; D unresolved. The CDR3 runs to 16 residues. V lost 6 bases to trimming and J lost 0 bases, with 16 bases between them. CDR1 is MNHEY, CDR2 SMNVEV, per germline (reference sequence). This CDR3 is CASRKVSAPSTDTQYF. CDR3 nucleotide sequence: TGTGCCAGCAGGAAGGTTTCGGCCCCAAGCACAGATACGCAGTATTTT.

The V gene is TRBV7-9, the J gene TRBJ1-4, with D perhaps TRBD1 (5 bases). Germline CDR1 reads SEHNR; CDR2 reads FQNEAQ (reference sequence). This CDR3 contains 15 residues. Trimming took 9 bases from V and 5 from J, leaving 19 bases between them. This CDR3 is CASSDRGAGNEKLFF. The CDR3 DNA reads as TGTGCCAGTTCAGATAGGGGCGCGGGGAATGAAAAACTGTTTTTT.

The rearrangement uses TRBV5-6 and TRBJ2-3; 9 bases are a match to TRBD1. The CDR3 contains 15 residues. Germline-derived CDR1 and CDR2 are SGHDT and YYEEEE. Trimming cost V 0 bases and J 3 bases; bases outside gene matches: 2. The CDR3 is CASSLVGTGTDTQYF. The DNA for the CDR3 is TGTGCCAGCAGCTTGGTGGGGACAGGGACAGATACGCAGTATTTT.

Points on this clone: Other DNA sequences in this sample translate to the same CDR3. The chain is built from TRBV7-9 and TRBJ1-1; D may be TRBD1 (5 bases). Trimming removed 1 base from V and 3 bases from J, with 15 bases in between. The CDR3 has 16 amino acids. The germline CDR1 and CDR2 sequences are SEHNR and FQNEAQ (reference sequence). CDR3 in DNA: TGTGCCAGCAGCTTAGGGGCAGGGCGTGGGTACACTGAAGCTTTCTTT. As protein: CASSLGAGRGYTEAFF.

The chain has TRBV13 and TRBJ2-7, with D tentatively TRBD1 (6 bases). The CDR3 totals 15 residues. Trimming took 3 bases from V and 1 from J, leaving 13 bases between them. Per germline, CDR1 PRHDT and CDR2 FYEKMQ (reference sequence). CDR3 DNA sequence: TGTGCCAGCAGCTTCGAAGGACAGTCATCCTACGAGCAGTACTTC. This codes for CASSFEGQSSYEQYF.

V and J are TRBV11-2 and TRBJ2-4, with 9 bases fitting TRBD2. The CDR3 sequence is 16 residues long. The V segment lost 3 bases and the J segment 5 bases; nucleotides outside the gene matches: 8. Germline V gene lookup returns CDR1 SGHAT and CDR2 FQNNGV. The DNA for the CDR3 is TGTGCCAGCAGCTTGTATTGGCGGGAGGGGCAAAACATTCAGTACTTC. Its translation: CASSLYWREGQNIQYF.

This chain uses TRBV7-2 with TRBJ2-7, with TRBD2 matching over 11 bases. Trimming cost V 2 bases and J 4 bases; bases outside gene matches: 10. Per the germline V gene, CDR1 is SGHTA and CDR2 is FQGNSA. This CDR3 contains 17 residues. CDR3 sequence: CASSLRAPTSGIYEQYF. CDR3 DNA sequence: TGTGCCAGCAGCTTAAGGGCCCCGACTAGCGGGATATACGAGCAGTACTTC. Using reference TRBV7-2 and TRBJ2-7 for the parts outside the CDR3, the full variable domain is GAGVSQSPSNKVTEKGKDVELRCDPISGHTALYWYRQSLGQGLEFLIYFQGNSAPDKSGLPSDRFSAERTGGSVSTLTIQRTQQEDSAVYLCASSLRAPTSGIYEQYFGPGTRLTVT.

This clone showed up just once. The chain carries TRBV27 and TRBJ2-7; the D call may be TRBD1 or TRBD2 (5 bases each). V dropped 2 bases and J dropped 2 bases, with 16 bases sitting between them. CDR1 MNHEY and CDR2 SMNVEV come from the germline V gene (reference sequence). The CDR3 has 16 amino acids. Here the CDR3 reads CASSLTGTEATYEQYF. The CDR3 nucleotides are TGTGCCAGCAGTTTAACTGGGACCGAAGCAACCTACGAGCAGTACTTC.

Regarding this clone: The same CDR3 is also encoded by other DNA sequences in this sample. This chain connects TRBV20-1 to TRBJ2-7, with D unresolved. With 4 bases removed from V and 2 bases from J, the gap between germline ends came to 6 bases. CDR1 is DFQATT, CDR2 SNEGSKA, per germline (reference sequence). The CDR3 consists of 11 residues. Written as DNA, the CDR3 is TGCAGTGCTAAAGGAACCTACGAGCAGTACTTC. Translating gives CSAKGTYEQYF.

The V and J genes are TRBV28 and TRBJ2-2, with D maybe TRBD1 (6 bases). The V gene's germline CDR1 is MDHEN and CDR2 SYDVKM. The V end lost 4 bases, the J end lost 3 bases, and 12 bases lay between the germline ends. CDR3 length equals 15 residues. The CDR3 nucleotides are TGTGCCAGCAGTTCGCCAGGGGCGCACACCGGGGAGCTGTTTTTT. As protein: CASSSPGAHTGELFF.

The chain recombines TRBV7-9 with TRBJ2-2, with 7 bases lining up with TRBD2. Germline CDR1 and CDR2: SEHNR and FQNEAQ (reference sequence). Trimming cost V 3 bases and J 2 bases; bases outside gene matches: 9. The CDR3 is made up of 17 amino acids. CDR3 nucleotide sequence: TGTGCCAGCAGCTTGCGGGAGTCGATCCCCAACACCGGGGAGCTGTTTTTT. Amino acids: CASSLRESIPNTGELFF.

Notes on this clone: The same CDR3 arises from other DNA sequences in this sample as well. V is TRBV15 and J is TRBJ2-7; D is ambiguous. This CDR3 has 12 amino acids. Trimming shortened V by 2 bases and J by 0 bases, and 2 bases separated the two germline ends. CDR1 LNHNV and CDR2 YYDKDF come from the germline V gene (reference sequence). The CDR3 bases are TGTGCCACCAGCAGACCCTCCTACGAGCAGTACTTC. This gives the protein CATSRPSYEQYF.

This chain uses TRBV9 with TRBJ2-2; perhaps TRBD1 as D (5 bases). In germline, CDR1 is SGDLS, CDR2 YYNGEE. The CDR3 has 16 amino acids. Trimming removed 6 bases at V and 3 bases at J, with 18 bases between. This chain's CDR3 is CASNRRGFADTGELFF. The CDR3 DNA reads as TGTGCCAGCAATCGAAGGGGTTTTGCGGACACCGGGGAGCTGTTTTTT.

The chain is built from TRBV10-3 and TRBJ2-7; 7 bases map to TRBD1. Germline CDR1 ENHRY, CDR2 SYGVKD. J was trimmed by 0 bases and V by 10 bases; bases with no gene match: 6. The CDR3 extends over 13 amino acids. The CDR3 reads CASTGVDSYEQYF. CDR3 DNA: TGTGCCAGCACAGGGGTCGACTCCTACGAGCAGTACTTC.

V usage is TRBV6-1 and J usage is TRBJ2-3; D is possibly TRBD2 (5 bases). Trimming stripped 5 bases from V and 0 bases from J, with 9 bases between. Germline lookup yields CDR1 MNHNS and CDR2 SASEGT. The CDR3 runs 14 residues. The CDR3 is CASSTSWSTDTQYF. Written as DNA, the CDR3 is TGTGCCAGCAGTACTAGTTGGAGCACAGATACGCAGTATTTT.

This clone has only a few counts. V usage is TRBV7-2 and J usage is TRBJ1-1; the D gene is possibly TRBD1 (6 bases). Deletions cut 1 base from V and 5 bases from J, with 11 bases between. There are 14 residues in the CDR3. Germline lookup yields CDR1 SGHTA and CDR2 FQGNSA. In DNA, the CDR3 is TGTGCCAGCAGCTTAGGTCAGGGGAGGACTGAAGCTTTCTTT. Encoded protein: CASSLGQGRTEAFF.

This chain uses TRBV11-2 with TRBJ2-7; 7 nucleotides align to TRBD1. The CDR3 contains 15 residues. V gave up 5 bases and J gave up 0 bases; unmatched junction bases: 7. CDR1 and CDR2 (germline): SGHAT, FQNNGV. CDR3 DNA sequence: TGTGCCAGCAGCCTACAGGGGCGACCCTCCTACGAGCAGTACTTC. It yields the protein CASSLQGRPSYEQYF.

The rearrangement uses TRBV5-4 and TRBJ2-5, with 9 bases matching TRBD1. The CDR3 length is 15 residues. Losses at the gene ends were 3 bases for V and 1 base for J; bases not matched to a gene: 4. Germline CDR1 is SGHNT and CDR2 is YYREEE (reference sequence). The CDR3 DNA is TGTGCCAGCAGCTCGGGACAGGGCTCCCAAGAGACCCAGTACTTC. Its translation is CASSSGQGSQETQYF.

The CDR3 sequence is CASSYSASGSGEQYF. The CDR3 DNA reads as TGTGCCAGCAGTTACTCTGCTAGCGGGAGTGGGGAGCAGTACTTC. The J gene is TRBJ2-7, the V gene TRBV6-6, with TRBD2 matching 10 bases. Germline CDR1 is MNHNY and CDR2 is SVGAGI (reference sequence). The CDR3 spans 15 residues. With V trimmed by 0 bases and J by 7 bases, 6 bases remained unmatched.

The chain links TRBV10-1 to TRBJ2-3, with 11 nucleotides matching TRBD2. The CDR3 contains 16 residues. Trimming took 6 bases from V and 5 from J; bases not matched to a gene: 10. The germline V gene encodes CDR1 WNHNN and CDR2 SYGVQD (reference sequence). The CDR3 DNA sequence: TGCGCCAGCAGCGGAGGGACTAGCGGTGTTGGAGATACGCAGTATTTT. This sequence encodes CASSGGTSGVGDTQYF.

The rearrangement joins TRBV10-3 to TRBJ2-7; D could derive from TRBD1 or TRBD2 (6 bases each). This CDR3 contains 14 residues. Germline CDR1 and CDR2: ENHRY and SYGVKD. Trimming stripped 0 bases from V and 3 bases from J, with 9 bases between. In DNA form, the CDR3 reads TGTGCCATCAGTGAGTCGAGGGGGGACTACGAGCAGTACTTC. Translated: CAISESRGDYEQYF.

The gene calls are TRBV19 and TRBJ2-5, with 7 bases fitting TRBD1. Germline loops: CDR1 LNHDA, CDR2 SQIVND (reference sequence). J lost 4 bases, V lost 7 bases, and 12 bases had no gene match. The CDR3 spans 15 residues. CDR3 DNA: TGTGCCAGTACCCCGGACAGGCTATCCGGAGAGACCCAGTACTTC. The encoded protein is CASTPDRLSGETQYF.

This clone was observed a single time. The chain carries TRBV29-1 and TRBJ2-1; D remains ambiguous. The CDR3 is 15 residues long. Germline V gene sequence: CDR1 SQVTM, CDR2 ANQGSEA. The V and J ends lost 3 bases and 5 bases respectively, with 17 bases between them. The CDR3 DNA follows: TGCAGCGTTGACCCCAATTCCAGAGGCCACAATGAGCAGTTCTTC. Residues: CSVDPNSRGHNEQFF.

The chain recombines TRBV4-2 with TRBJ2-3; D is possibly TRBD2 (6 bases). Germline V lookup: CDR1 LGHNA, CDR2 YNFKEQ. V lost 3 bases, J lost 0 bases, and 10 bases lay in between. This CDR3 has 15 amino acids. DNA of the CDR3: TGTGCCAGCAGCCATAGCGGAACTAGCACAGATACGCAGTATTTT. This sequence encodes CASSHSGTSTDTQYF.

With regard to this clone: Other DNA sequences from this sample encode an identical CDR3 as well. The chain carries TRBV29-1 and TRBJ2-1; TRBD2 matches at 12 bases. This CDR3 region has 14 residues. V dropped 6 bases and J dropped 4; count of bases not matched to a gene: 4. Germline loops: CDR1 SQVTM, CDR2 ANQGSEA. The CDR3: CSVAGLAGYNEQFF. CDR3 DNA sequence: TGCAGCGTAGCAGGACTAGCGGGGTACAATGAGCAGTTCTTC.

J is TRBJ1-4 and V is TRBV6-1; D remains unclear. V lost 1 base, J lost 11 bases, and 8 bases lay in between. CDR1 and CDR2 from the germline V gene are MNHNS and SASEGT. This CDR3 has 12 amino acids. This CDR3 is CASSEGGEKLFF. The CDR3 region has the DNA TGTGCCAGCAGTGAAGGTGGGGAGAAACTGTTTTTT.